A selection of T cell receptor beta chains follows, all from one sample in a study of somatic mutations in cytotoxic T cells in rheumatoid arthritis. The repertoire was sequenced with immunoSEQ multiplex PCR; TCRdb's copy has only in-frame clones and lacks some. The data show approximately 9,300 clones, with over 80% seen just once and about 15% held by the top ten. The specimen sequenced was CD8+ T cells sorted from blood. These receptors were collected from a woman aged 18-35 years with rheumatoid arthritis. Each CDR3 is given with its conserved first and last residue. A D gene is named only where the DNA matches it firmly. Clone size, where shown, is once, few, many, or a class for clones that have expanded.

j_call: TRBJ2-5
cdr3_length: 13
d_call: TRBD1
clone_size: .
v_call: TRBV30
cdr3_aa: CAWSGRGYETQYF
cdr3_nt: TGTGCCTGGAGTGGCAGGGGGTACGAGACCCAGTACTTC

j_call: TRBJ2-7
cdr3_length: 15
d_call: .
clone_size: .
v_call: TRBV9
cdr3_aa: CASSVSTSGSYEQYF
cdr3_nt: TGTGCCAGCAGCGTAAGCACCTCCGGTTCCTACGAGCAGTACTTC

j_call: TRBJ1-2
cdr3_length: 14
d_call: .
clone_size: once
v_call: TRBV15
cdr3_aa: CATDTTENNYGYTF
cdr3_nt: TGTGCCACCGACACGACAGAAAACAACTATGGCTACACCTTC

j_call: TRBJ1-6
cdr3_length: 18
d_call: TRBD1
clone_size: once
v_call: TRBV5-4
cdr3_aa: CASSFRTGKFSYNSPLHF
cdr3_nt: TGTGCCAGCAGCTTCAGGACAGGGAAATTTTCCTATAATTCACCCCTCCACTTT

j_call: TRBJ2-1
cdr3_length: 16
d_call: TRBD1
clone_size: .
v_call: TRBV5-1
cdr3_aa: CASQDTGGGYYNVQFF
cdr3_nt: TGCGCCAGCCAAGATACAGGGGGCGGCTACTACAATGTGCAGTTCTTC

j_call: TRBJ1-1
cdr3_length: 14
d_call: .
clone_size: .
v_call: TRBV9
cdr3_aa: CASSVARGNTEAFF
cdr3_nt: TGTGCCAGCAGCGTGGCTCGCGGGAACACTGAAGCTTTCTTT

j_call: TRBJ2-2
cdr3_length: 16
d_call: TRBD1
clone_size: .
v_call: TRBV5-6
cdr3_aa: CASSVDRGLNTGELFF
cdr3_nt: TGTGCCAGCAGCGTCGACAGGGGGTTAAACACCGGGGAGCTGTTTTTT

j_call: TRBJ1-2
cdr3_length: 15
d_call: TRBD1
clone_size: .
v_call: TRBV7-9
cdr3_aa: CASSLGTGEHYGYTF
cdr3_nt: TGTGCCAGCAGCTTGGGGACAGGGGAGCATTATGGCTACACCTTC

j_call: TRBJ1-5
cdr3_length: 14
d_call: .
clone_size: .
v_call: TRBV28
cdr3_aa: CASSFIRTNQPQHF
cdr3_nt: TGTGCCAGCAGTTTCATCCGGACTAATCAGCCCCAGCATTTT

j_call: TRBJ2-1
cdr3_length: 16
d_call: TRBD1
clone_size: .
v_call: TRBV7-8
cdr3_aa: CASSQSGEGAHNEQFF
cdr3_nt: TGTGCCAGCAGCCAGAGTGGTGAGGGGGCCCACAATGAGCAGTTCTTC

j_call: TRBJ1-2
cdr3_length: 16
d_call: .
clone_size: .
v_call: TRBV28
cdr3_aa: CASSLTLAAHNYGYTF
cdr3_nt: TGTGCCAGCAGTTTAACCCTGGCGGCTCATAACTATGGCTACACCTTC

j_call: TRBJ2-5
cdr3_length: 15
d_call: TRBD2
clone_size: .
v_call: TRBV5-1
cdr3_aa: CASSLVRGGQETQYF
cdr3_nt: TGCGCCAGCAGCTTGGTCCGGGGGGGCCAAGAGACCCAGTACTTC

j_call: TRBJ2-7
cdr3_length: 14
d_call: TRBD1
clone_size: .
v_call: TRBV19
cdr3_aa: CASSTGTGDGEQYF
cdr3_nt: TGTGCCAGTAGTACCGGGACAGGCGACGGGGAGCAGTACTTC

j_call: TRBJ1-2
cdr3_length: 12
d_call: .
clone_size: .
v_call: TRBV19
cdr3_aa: CASTGANYGYTF
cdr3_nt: TGTGCCAGTACAGGGGCTAACTATGGCTACACCTTC

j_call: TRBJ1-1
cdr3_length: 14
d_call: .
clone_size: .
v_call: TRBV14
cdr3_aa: CASSHLASANEAFF
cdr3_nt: TGTGCCAGCAGCCACTTAGCCTCCGCCAATGAAGCTTTCTTT

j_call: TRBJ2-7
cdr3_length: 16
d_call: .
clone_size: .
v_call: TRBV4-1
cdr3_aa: CASSLVPGLRVYEQYF
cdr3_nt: TGCGCCAGCAGCCTCGTCCCGGGACTCAGGGTCTACGAGCAGTACTTC

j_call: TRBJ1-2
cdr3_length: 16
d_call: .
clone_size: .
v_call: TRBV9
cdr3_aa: CASSDGTKADNYGYTF
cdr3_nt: TGTGCCAGCAGCGACGGGACAAAGGCGGATAACTATGGCTACACCTTC

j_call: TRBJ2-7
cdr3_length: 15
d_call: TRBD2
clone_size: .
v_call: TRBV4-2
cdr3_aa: CASSPRLAEVYEQYF
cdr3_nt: TGTGCCAGCAGCCCTAGACTAGCGGAGGTCTACGAGCAGTACTTC

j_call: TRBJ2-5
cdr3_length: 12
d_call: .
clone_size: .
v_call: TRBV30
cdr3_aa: CAWEGGVSPQYF
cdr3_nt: TGTGCCTGGGAGGGGGGGGTAAGTCCCCAGTACTTC

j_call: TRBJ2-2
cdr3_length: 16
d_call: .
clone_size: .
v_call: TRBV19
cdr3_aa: CASCLGGSWVTGELFF
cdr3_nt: TGTGCCAGTTGCCTCGGTGGGAGTTGGGTCACCGGGGAGCTGTTTTTT

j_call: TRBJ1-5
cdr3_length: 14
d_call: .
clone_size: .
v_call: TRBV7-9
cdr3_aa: CASSLGQSNQPQHF
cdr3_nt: TGTGCCAGCAGCTTAGGACAGTCCAATCAGCCCCAGCATTTT

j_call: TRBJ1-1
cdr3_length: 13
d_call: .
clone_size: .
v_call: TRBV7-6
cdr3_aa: CASSNGQRTEAFF
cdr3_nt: TGTGCCAGCAGCAACGGACAGCGCACTGAAGCTTTCTTT

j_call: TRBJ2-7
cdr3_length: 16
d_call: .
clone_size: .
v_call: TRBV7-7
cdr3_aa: CASSLGPPGDPYEQYF
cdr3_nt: TGTGCTAGCAGCTTAGGGCCACCGGGTGACCCCTACGAGCAGTACTTC

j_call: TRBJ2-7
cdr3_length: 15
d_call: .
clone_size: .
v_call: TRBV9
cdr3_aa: CASSVVPNPSYEQYF
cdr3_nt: TGTGCCAGCAGCGTAGTTCCTAACCCCTCCTACGAGCAGTACTTC

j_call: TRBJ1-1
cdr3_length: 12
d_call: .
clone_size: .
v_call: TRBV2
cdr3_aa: CATPGGDTEAFF
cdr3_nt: TGTGCCACCCCGGGAGGGGACACTGAAGCTTTCTTT

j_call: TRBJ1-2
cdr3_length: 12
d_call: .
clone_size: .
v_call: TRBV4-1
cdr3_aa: CASSQNTPGYTF
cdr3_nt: TGCGCCAGCAGCCAAAATACTCCGGGCTACACCTTC

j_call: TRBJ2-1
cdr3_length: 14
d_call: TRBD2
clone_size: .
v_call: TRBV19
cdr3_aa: CASTPLAGVEEQFF
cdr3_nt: TGTGCCAGTACTCCCCTAGCGGGAGTAGAGGAGCAGTTCTTC

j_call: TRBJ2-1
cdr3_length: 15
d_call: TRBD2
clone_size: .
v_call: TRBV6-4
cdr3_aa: CASSLAGGQGNEQFF
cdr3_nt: TGTGCCAGCAGTTTAGCGGGGGGCCAAGGCAATGAGCAGTTCTTC

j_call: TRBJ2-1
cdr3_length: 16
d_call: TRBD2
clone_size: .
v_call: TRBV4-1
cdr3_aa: CASSQTSGKSYNEQFF
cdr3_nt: TGCGCCAGCAGCCAGACTAGCGGGAAATCCTACAATGAGCAGTTCTTC